The subject of this entry is one TCR beta chain. The germline V gene encodes CDR1 KGHSH and CDR2 LQKENI. Trimming cost V 1 base and J 4 bases, with 14 bases left between them. The CDR3 sequence is 15 residues long. This sample was taken from a study of cytomegalovirus exposure and HLA in healthy donors. Some clones are missing from TCRdb's copy, which holds only in-frame ones; the method was immunoSEQ multiplex PCR. The profile shows 100,000 to 150,000 clones, 89% of them singletons. The source material was PBMCs. The rearrangement uses TRBV18 and TRBJ2-7; tentatively, D is TRBD2 (5 bases). The origin of this receptor is a woman under 30 in good health and CMV-seronegative. This CDR3 reads CASSPLSPGIYEQYF. CDR3 DNA sequence: TGTGCCAGCTCACCACTTTCTCCGGGAATTTACGAGCAGTACTTC. Based on the CDR3 plus reference TRBV18 and TRBJ2-7, the full variable domain is NAGVMQNPRHLVRRRGQEARLRCSPMKGHSHVYWYRQLPEEGLKFMVYLQKENIIDESGMPKERFSAEFPKEGPSILRIQQVVRGDSAAYFCASSPLSPGIYEQYFGPGTRLTVT.